The 8 T cell receptor beta chains below come from one sample, sequenced in a study of cytomegalovirus exposure and HLA in healthy donors. PCR primers comprised 60 Vbeta and 13 Jbeta primers. Repertoires were generated with immunoSEQ multiplex PCR, while TCRdb's copy carries only in-frame clones and drops some. Of 90,000 or so clones listed, 60% to 85% are singletons. The sequencing sample was made of PBMCs. Every receptor here comes from a boy aged 10-17 years in good health and CMV-seronegative.

The rearrangement links TRBV7-2 to TRBJ2-7; TRBD2 is a possible D gene (6 bases). The CDR3 spans 15 residues. V shed 4 bases and J shed 1 base, with 14 bases lying between them. The germline CDR1 and CDR2 sequences are SGHTA and FQGNSA. The CDR3, as DNA: TGTGCCAGCAGCTCCTTGACTAGTTTATCCTACGAGCAGTACTTC. Protein sequence: CASSSLTSLSYEQYF.

In its sample, this clone was seen once. V is TRBV29-1 and J is TRBJ1-2; 7 bases line up with TRBD1. There are 15 residues in the CDR3. The V gene end was trimmed by 3 bases and the J gene end by 0 bases; junction bases not matched to a gene: 7. Germline V gene data show CDR1 as SQVTM and CDR2 as ANQGSEA. CDR3 residues: CSVDPPDRPNYGYTF. CDR3 nucleotide sequence: TGCAGCGTTGACCCACCGGACAGGCCTAACTATGGCTACACCTTC. Combining the CDR3 with reference TRBV29-1 and TRBJ1-2 gives the whole variable domain SAVISQKPSRDICQRGTSLTIQCQVDSQVTMMFWYRQQPGQSLTLIATANQGSEATYESGFVIDKFPISRPNLTFSTLTVSNMSPEDSSIYLCSVDPPDRPNYGYTFGSGTRLTVV.

V is TRBV28 and J is TRBJ2-7; TRBD1 agrees at 11 bases. This CDR3 contains 14 residues. V trimming: 6 bases; J trimming: 7 bases; junction bases outside the gene matches: 8. Germline V gene data show CDR1 as MDHEN and CDR2 as SYDVKM. In nucleotides, the CDR3 is TGTGCCAGCAGCACAGGACAGGGGGCGCGGGAGCAGTACTTC. Amino acids: CASSTGQGAREQYF.

CDR3 coding DNA: TGTCTAAGCAGGGATAGGGACACTGAAGCTTTCTTT. Residues: CLSRDRDTEAFF. V usage is TRBV7-9 and J usage is TRBJ1-1; TRBD1 might be the D (5 bases). Germline V lookup: CDR1 SEHNR, CDR2 FQNEAQ (reference sequence). This CDR3 contains 12 residues.

This clone appeared a few times. This chain links TRBV9 with TRBJ2-5; tentatively, D is TRBD1 (6 bases). CDR3 length: 15 amino acids. The V gene's germline CDR1 is SGDLS and CDR2 YYNGEE. V lost 2 bases and J lost 5, with 16 bases in between. This CDR3 reads CASSVDRNSGETQYF. The CDR3 nucleotides are TGTGCCAGCAGCGTTGACAGGAATTCGGGGGAGACCCAGTACTTC.

The rearrangement joins TRBV7-8 to TRBJ2-7, with 9 bases matching TRBD2. Germline-derived CDR1 and CDR2 are SGHVS and FQNEAQ. The ends lost 4 bases at V and 3 bases at J; junction bases unmatched: 7. There are 15 residues in the CDR3. This CDR3 reads CASSSLAGIIYEQYF. CDR3 coding DNA: TGTGCCAGCAGCTCACTAGCGGGCATAATCTACGAGCAGTACTTC.

The rearrangement joins TRBV18 to TRBJ2-7; TRBD1 matches at 9 bases. This CDR3 is 15 amino acids long. V lost 0 bases and J lost 5; bases outside the gene matches: 5. CDR1 is KGHSH and CDR2 is LQKENI in the germline V gene. CDR3 loop: CASSPPAGQGDEQYF. CDR3 nucleotides: TGTGCCAGCTCACCACCGGCGGGACAGGGCGACGAGCAGTACTTC.

This clone was recorded only once. The chain links TRBV4-3 to TRBJ2-3; D not resolved. Germline values: CDR1 LGHNA, CDR2 YSLEER. The CDR3 is made up of 14 amino acids. Trimming removed 4 bases from V and 1 base from J, with 9 bases in between. In DNA, the CDR3 is TGCGCCAGCAGCCGGTCCACTGGCACAGATACGCAGTATTTT. Residues: CASSRSTGTDTQYF.